This TCR beta chain is drawn from a study of early T cells in non-severe SARS-CoV-2 infection. Unique molecular identifiers were affixed to single, distinct cDNA molecules. TCRdb ran MiXCR on the 5' RACE reads and lists one entry per CDR3 protein. The sample includes 37,000 or so distinct CDR3 sequences, roughly 6.2% seen only once; the top ten take 20% to 30%. Germline values: CDR1 SGHAT, CDR2 FQNNGV. V lost 5 bases and J 6 bases, leaving 13 bases between the germline ends. This CDR3 contains 14 residues. This clonotype was detected many times. Source material: whole blood. This chain connects TRBV11-2 to TRBJ2-2; the D is unclear. This TCR came from an adult who was a healthcare worker with PCR-confirmed SARS-CoV-2 infection or an uninfected control (not recorded which). Written as DNA, the CDR3 is TGTGCCAGCAGCCCCGGACCCGTAGCCGGGGAGCTGTTTTTT. Translation: CASSPGPVAGELFF.